This T cell receptor beta chain originates from a study of OX40 agonist ivuxolimab in advanced cancers. The CDR3 runs 15 residues. V dropped 2 bases and J dropped 5; count of bases not matched to a gene: 7. Germline V gene data show CDR1 as SGHAT and CDR2 as FQNNGV. TCRdb keeps only in-frame clones here, not all; method: immunoSEQ multiplex PCR. The sample shows 55,000 to 85,000 clones, approximately 90% of them seen only once. The V gene is TRBV11-2, the J gene TRBJ2-5; 8 nucleotides line up with TRBD2. Sequenced here: CD4+ or CD8+ T cells sorted from blood, sampled in a trial of the OX40 agonist ivuxolimab. The receptor's source is an adult with an advanced solid tumor such as melanoma, head and neck, liver or kidney cancer. CDR3 amino acids: CASSLLAGSRETQYF. CDR3 nucleotide sequence: TGTGCCAGCAGCTTATTAGCGGGGTCACGGGAGACCCAGTACTTC.